The 21 T cell receptor beta chains listed next were all sequenced from one sample in a study of cytomegalovirus exposure and HLA in healthy donors. Primers included in the PCR were 60 Vbeta and 13 Jbeta primers. Libraries were prepared by immunoSEQ multiplex PCR; TCRdb keeps only in-frame clonotypes and omits some of them. The table lists about 160,000 clones, approximately 80% of them singletons, with roughly 2.1% in the top ten. Sequencing was carried out using PBMCs. The receptors were sampled from a man in his forties or fifties in good health and CMV-seropositive.

The chain couples TRBV10-3 to TRBJ2-7, with 8 bases matching TRBD1. The CDR3 runs 14 residues. Trimming removed 7 bases from V and 0 bases from J; junction bases left unmatched: 5. Germline CDR1 ENHRY, CDR2 SYGVKD. DNA for the CDR3: TGTGCCATCAAGGGACAGGACCACTCCTACGAGCAGTACTTC. Translated, it gives CAIKGQDHSYEQYF.

The chain carries TRBV15 and TRBJ1-5, with 7 bases matching TRBD1. The CDR3 contains 14 residues. CDR1 and CDR2 from the germline V gene are LNHNV and YYDKDF (reference sequence). Trimming at V came to 1 base and at J to 5 bases, leaving 2 bases not matched to a gene. CDR3 region: CATSRGDSYQPQHF. CDR3 nucleotide sequence: TGTGCCACCAGCAGAGGGGACAGCTATCAGCCCCAGCATTTT.

The chain uses TRBV19 and TRBJ2-1; TRBD1 matches 8 bases. Per germline, CDR1 LNHDA and CDR2 SQIVND (reference sequence). V was pared by 4 bases and J by 6 bases, with 8 bases of the junction left unmatched. The length of the CDR3 is 15 residues. In nucleotides, the CDR3 is TGTGCCAGTAGTAGACAGGGGCCGCCTTTCAATGAGCAGTTCTTC. The encoded protein is CASSRQGPPFNEQFF.

The chain employs TRBV6-1 and TRBJ1-4, with 9 bases matching TRBD1. The CDR3 totals 15 residues. Germline CDR1 and CDR2: MNHNS and SASEGT. The V and J ends lost 6 bases and 7 bases, in that order; junction bases with no gene match: 9. The CDR3 coding sequence is TGTGCCAGCAGAGTTATCGGGACAGGGAGTGAAAAACTGTTTTTT. Protein product: CASRVIGTGSEKLFF.

V and J are TRBV9 and TRBJ1-2; D ambiguous. Germline V gives CDR1 SGDLS, CDR2 YYNGEE. V was shortened by 7 bases and J by 2 bases, with 12 bases between the two germline ends. CDR3 length: 13 residues. CDR3 sequence reads: CASSQSRNYGYTF. The CDR3 DNA is TGTGCCAGCTCACAGAGTAGAAACTATGGCTACACCTTC. Variable domain in full (rest from reference TRBV9 and TRBJ1-2): DSGVTQTPKHLITATGQRVTLRCSPRSGDLSVYWYQQSLDQGLQFLIQYYNGEERAKGNILERFSAQQFPDLHSELNLSSLELGDSALYFCASSQSRNYGYTFGSGTRLTVV.

The rearrangement uses TRBV11-1 and TRBJ1-1; D remains unclear. Germline assignment: CDR1 SGHAT and CDR2 FQDESV (reference sequence). Trimming pared 7 bases from V and 0 bases from J, leaving 9 bases between. CDR3 size: 13 residues. The CDR3 sequence is CASMATLNTEAFF. CDR3 DNA sequence: TGTGCCAGCATGGCCACACTGAACACTGAAGCTTTCTTT.

The V call is TRBV2, the J call TRBJ2-5, with 10 bases lining up with TRBD2. V shed 5 bases and J 3 bases; nucleotides not matched to a gene: 6. Looked up from germline, CDR1 is SNHLY and CDR2 is FYNNEI. The CDR3 covers 15 residues. CDR3 sequence reads: CASSIAGGRKETQYF. The CDR3 nucleotides are TGTGCCAGCAGTATAGCGGGGGGTAGAAAAGAGACCCAGTACTTC.

This clone was detected a few times. J is TRBJ2-3 and V is TRBV6-6; D uncertain. The germline CDR1 and CDR2 sequences are MNHNY and SVGAGI (reference sequence). V dropped 6 bases and J dropped 6 bases, with 7 bases sitting between them. The CDR3 has 11 amino acids. The CDR3 is CASRAGDTQYF. Here the CDR3 DNA reads TGTGCCAGCAGGGCCGGGGATACGCAGTATTTT.

CDR3 amino acids: CASRHRGNPYEQYF. The CDR3 coding sequence is TGTGCCAGCAGGCACAGGGGGAATCCCTACGAGCAGTACTTC. The genes are TRBV27 and TRBJ2-7; 8 bases line up with TRBD1. CDR1 MNHEY and CDR2 SMNVEV come from the germline V gene (reference sequence). This CDR3 is built from 14 residues. J was trimmed by 2 bases and V by 6 bases; bases with no gene match: 6.

This rearrangement joins TRBV15 to TRBJ1-2; 8 bases match TRBD1. The CDR3 length is 17 residues. J lost 8 bases, V lost 2 bases, and 16 bases had no gene match. Germline loops: CDR1 LNHNV, CDR2 YYDKDF (reference sequence). CDR3 sequence (DNA): TGTGCCACCAGCAGAAAAAGCGGGACAGGCCTAGGCCGGGGCTACACCTTC. Protein product: CATSRKSGTGLGRGYTF. Based on the CDR3 plus reference TRBV15 and TRBJ1-2, the full variable domain is DAMVIQNPRYQVTQFGKPVTLSCSQTLNHNVMYWYQQKSSQAPKLLFHYYDKDFNNEADTPDNFQSRRPNTSFCFLDIRSPGLGDTAMYLCATSRKSGTGLGRGYTFGSGTRLTVV.

About this clone: Additional DNA sequences in this sample encode the identical CDR3. The rearrangement uses TRBV5-1 and TRBJ1-2; D perhaps matches TRBD1 (5 bases). Trimming took 4 bases from V and 1 from J, leaving 8 bases between them. The CDR3 sequence is 13 residues long. Germline CDR1 SGHRS, CDR2 YFSETQ. The CDR3 spells CASSSGGNYGYTF. The CDR3 region has the DNA TGCGCCAGCAGCAGCGGGGGTAACTATGGCTACACCTTC.

V usage is TRBV25-1 and J usage is TRBJ1-5, with D perhaps TRBD1 (6 bases). Germline lookup yields CDR1 MGHDK and CDR2 SYGVNS. V was trimmed by 2 bases and J by 6 bases, leaving 11 bases between them. This CDR3 contains 14 residues. In nucleotides, the CDR3 is TGTGCCAGCAGTGAAACAGGGTATGCTCAGCCCCAGCATTTT. It yields the protein CASSETGYAQPQHF.

The chain is built from TRBV7-6 and TRBJ1-6, with D perhaps TRBD1 (6 bases). CDR1 and CDR2 from the germline V gene are SGHVS and FNYEAQ. The V and J ends lost 7 bases and 8 bases respectively, with 12 bases between them. This CDR3 is 13 amino acids long. The CDR3 protein is CASTLGADSPLHF. The DNA for the CDR3 is TGTGCCAGCACCCTGGGGGCTGATTCACCCCTCCACTTT.

This rearrangement joins TRBV5-1 to TRBJ2-2; D might be TRBD1 (5 bases). The V end lost 5 bases, the J end lost 2 bases, and 7 bases lay between the germline ends. The CDR3 totals 13 residues. Germline V gene data show CDR1 as SGHRS and CDR2 as YFSETQ. The CDR3 DNA reads TGCGCCAGCAGTCAGGGTAACACCGGGGAGCTGTTTTTT. Encoded protein: CASSQGNTGELFF. Full variable domain (outside the CDR3, taken from reference TRBV5-1 and TRBJ2-2): KAGVTQTPRYLIKTRGQQVTLSCSPISGHRSVSWYQQTPGQGLQFLFEYFSETQRNKGNFPGRFSGRQFSNSRSEMNVSTLELGDSALYLCASSQGNTGELFFGEGSRLTVL.

This clone turned up a few times. The chain recombines TRBV5-1 with TRBJ2-1, with 7 nucleotides matching TRBD2. V dropped 6 bases and J dropped 4; count of bases not matched to a gene: 10. The CDR3 sequence is 15 residues long. CDR1 and CDR2 (germline): SGHRS, YFSETQ. CDR3 in DNA: TGCGCCAGCAAATCGCTACCGGGGGGATACAATGAGCAGTTCTTC. Residues: CASKSLPGGYNEQFF. Drawing the rest from reference TRBV5-1 and TRBJ2-1, the complete variable domain is KAGVTQTPRYLIKTRGQQVTLSCSPISGHRSVSWYQQTPGQGLQFLFEYFSETQRNKGNFPGRFSGRQFSNSRSEMNVSTLELGDSALYLCASKSLPGGYNEQFFGPGTRLTVL.

The rearrangement uses TRBV10-3 and TRBJ2-7; 9 nucleotides line up with TRBD1. The ends lost 4 bases at V and 6 bases at J; junction bases unmatched: 7. This CDR3 contains 14 residues. Germline-derived CDR1 and CDR2 are ENHRY and SYGVKD. CDR3 in amino acids: CAISVPGQGGEQYF. In nucleotides, the CDR3 is TGTGCCATCAGTGTACCGGGACAGGGCGGCGAGCAGTACTTC.

V gene TRBV7-8 combines with J gene TRBJ2-7; D is perhaps TRBD1 (6 bases). The CDR3 runs to 16 residues. V lost 5 bases and J lost 1, with 18 bases in between. In germline, CDR1 is SGHVS, CDR2 FQNEAQ. The CDR3 DNA sequence: TGTGCCAGCAGCCCCGCCCGGACAGCTAAGTCCTACGAGCAGTACTTC. Translated, it gives CASSPARTAKSYEQYF.

The rearrangement joins TRBV7-2 to TRBJ2-3; perhaps TRBD2 as D (7 bases). V was trimmed by 1 base and J by 8 bases, leaving 22 bases between them. Germline assignment: CDR1 SGHTA and CDR2 FQGNSA. The length of the CDR3 is 17 residues. The CDR3 DNA sequence: TGTGCCAGCAGCTTAGTCGCGGGGAGGGGGGCAGACGGTACGCAGTATTTT. Amino acids: CASSLVAGRGADGTQYF.

The chain is built from TRBV5-1 and TRBJ1-1; TRBD1 agrees at 7 bases. The CDR3 runs 16 residues. With V trimmed by 0 bases and J by 0 bases, 5 bases remained unmatched. From germline, CDR1 is SGHRS and CDR2 YFSETQ. The CDR3 nucleotides read TGCGCCAGCAGCTTGGTAGGGGGCAGGGTGAACACTGAAGCTTTCTTT. It translates to CASSLVGGRVNTEAFF.

This sequence joins TRBV5-1 and TRBJ2-5, with a weak D call TRBD2 (5 bases). TRBJ2-7 matches the DNA end more closely, so the J call is doubtful. The germline gives CDR1 SGHRS, CDR2 YFSETQ. The CDR3 is 13 residues long. CDR3 nucleotides: TGCGCCAGCAGCTTGACTAGTCCGTACGAGCAGTACTTC. Translated, it gives CASSLTSPYEQYF.

V usage is TRBV7-9 and J usage is TRBJ1-1, with a weak D call TRBD1 (6 bases). Between the trimmed V and J ends, which lost 1 base and 8 bases, there was a span of 8 bases. Germline V gene sequence: CDR1 SEHNR, CDR2 FQNEAQ (reference sequence). CDR3 length equals 12 residues. CDR3 nucleotide sequence: TGTGCCAGCAGCTTAGGCAGGGGAGAAGCTTTCTTT. It encodes CASSLGRGEAFF.